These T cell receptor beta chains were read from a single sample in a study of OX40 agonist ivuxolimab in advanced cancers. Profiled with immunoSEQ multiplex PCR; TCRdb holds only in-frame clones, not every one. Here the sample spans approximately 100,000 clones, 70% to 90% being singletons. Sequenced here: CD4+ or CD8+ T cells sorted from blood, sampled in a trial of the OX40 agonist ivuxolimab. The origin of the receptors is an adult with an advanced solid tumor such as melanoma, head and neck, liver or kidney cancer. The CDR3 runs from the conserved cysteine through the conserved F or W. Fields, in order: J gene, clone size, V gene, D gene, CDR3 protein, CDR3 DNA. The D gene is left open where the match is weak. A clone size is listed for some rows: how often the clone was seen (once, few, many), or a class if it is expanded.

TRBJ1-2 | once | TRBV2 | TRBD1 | CASSETGQGGIYYGYTF | TGTGCCAGCAGTGAAACCGGACAGGGCGGGATATACTATGGCTACACCTTC
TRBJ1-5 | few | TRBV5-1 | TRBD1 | CASSLARTGTSEQPQHF | TGCGCCAGCAGCTTGGCCAGGACAGGGACATCGGAGCAGCCCCAGCATTTT
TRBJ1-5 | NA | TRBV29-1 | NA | CSVDIGDQPQHF | TGCAGCGTTGATATAGGGGATCAGCCCCAGCATTTT
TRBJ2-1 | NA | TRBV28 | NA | CASSTAGPSLPNEQFF | TGTGCCAGCAGTACAGCCGGGCCTAGCCTTCCCAATGAGCAGTTCTTC
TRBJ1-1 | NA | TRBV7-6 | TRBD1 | CASSSMGQGNTEAFF | TGTGCCAGCAGCAGTATGGGACAGGGGAACACTGAAGCTTTCTTT
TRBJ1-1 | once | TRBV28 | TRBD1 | CASSRGGPMNTEAFF | TGTGCCAGCAGCCGAGGGGGCCCAATGAACACTGAAGCTTTCTTT
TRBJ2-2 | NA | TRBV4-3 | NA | CAKSRGELFF | TGCGCCAAGTCCAGGGGGGAGCTGTTTTTT
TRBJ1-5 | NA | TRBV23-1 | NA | CASGGLVPYQPQHF | TGCGCCAGCGGGGGACTTGTTCCCTATCAGCCCCAGCATTTT
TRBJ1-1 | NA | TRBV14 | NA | CASSHGPGAEAFF | TGTGCCAGCAGCCACGGACCGGGGGCTGAAGCTTTCTTT
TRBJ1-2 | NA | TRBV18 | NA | CASSPPGHSVDYGYTF | TGTGCCAGCTCACCGCCAGGACATTCAGTCGACTATGGCTACACCTTC
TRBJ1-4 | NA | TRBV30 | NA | CAWSVRWSRNEKLFF | TGTGCCTGGAGTGTACGATGGAGTCGTAATGAAAAACTGTTTTTT
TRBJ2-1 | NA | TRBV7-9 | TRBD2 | CASSPWTSGGDYLIEQFF | TGTGCCAGCAGCCCGTGGACTAGCGGGGGGGACTATCTTATTGAGCAGTTCTTC
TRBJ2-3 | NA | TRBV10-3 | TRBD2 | CAIRLAGTTDTQYF | TGTGCCATCAGACTAGCGGGGACCACAGATACGCAGTATTTT